This T cell receptor beta chain was captured in a study of OX40 agonist ivuxolimab in advanced cancers. The assay was immunoSEQ multiplex PCR, and TCRdb's table has in-frame clones only and misses some. The repertoire includes some 84,000 clones, about nine tenths of them detected once, and roughly 8.6% sits in the top ten. Broader study findings: Expanded peripheral T cells had an undetermined antigen specificity.

A word on this clone: Its antigen is unidentified.

Germline values: CDR1 SNHLY, CDR2 FYNNEI. The CDR3 contains 12 residues. Trimming stripped 6 bases from V and 2 bases from J, with 5 bases between. Peripheral blood came from all dose cohorts at three timepoints. Sequences were derived from CD4+ or CD8+ T cells sorted from blood, sampled in a trial of the OX40 agonist ivuxolimab. This TCR was recovered from an adult with an advanced solid tumor such as melanoma, head and neck, liver or kidney cancer. V gene TRBV2 combines with J gene TRBJ2-1; D is ambiguous. The chain's CDR3 is CASRGTYNEQFF. CDR3 DNA: TGTGCCAGCAGGGGGACCTACAATGAGCAGTTCTTC.